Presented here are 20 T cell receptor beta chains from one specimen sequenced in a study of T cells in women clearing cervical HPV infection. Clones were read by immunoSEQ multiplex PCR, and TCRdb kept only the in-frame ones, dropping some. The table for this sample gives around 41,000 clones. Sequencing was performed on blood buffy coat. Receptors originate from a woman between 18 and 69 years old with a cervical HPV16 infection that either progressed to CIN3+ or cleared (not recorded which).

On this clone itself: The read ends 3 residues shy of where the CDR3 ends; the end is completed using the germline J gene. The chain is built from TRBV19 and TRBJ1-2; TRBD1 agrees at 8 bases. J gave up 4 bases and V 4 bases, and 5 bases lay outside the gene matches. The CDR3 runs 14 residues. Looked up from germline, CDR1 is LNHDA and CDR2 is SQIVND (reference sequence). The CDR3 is CASSTQDRVYGYTF. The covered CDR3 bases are TGTGCCAGTAGTACCCAGGACAGGGTCTATGGC.

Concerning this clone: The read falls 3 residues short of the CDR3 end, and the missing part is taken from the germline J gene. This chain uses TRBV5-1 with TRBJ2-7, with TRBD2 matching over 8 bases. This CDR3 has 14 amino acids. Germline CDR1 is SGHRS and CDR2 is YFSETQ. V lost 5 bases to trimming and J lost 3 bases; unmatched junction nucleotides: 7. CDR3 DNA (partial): TGCGCCAGCAGTGAGGGACTAGTACGCTACGAG. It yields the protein CASSEGLVRYE. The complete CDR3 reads CASSEGLVRYEQYF. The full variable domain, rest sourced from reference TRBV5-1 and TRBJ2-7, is KAGVTQTPRYLIKTRGQQVTLSCSPISGHRSVSWYQQTPGQGLQFLFEYFSETQRNKGNFPGRFSGRQFSNSRSEMNVSTLELGDSALYLCASSEGLVRYEQYFGPGTRLTVT.

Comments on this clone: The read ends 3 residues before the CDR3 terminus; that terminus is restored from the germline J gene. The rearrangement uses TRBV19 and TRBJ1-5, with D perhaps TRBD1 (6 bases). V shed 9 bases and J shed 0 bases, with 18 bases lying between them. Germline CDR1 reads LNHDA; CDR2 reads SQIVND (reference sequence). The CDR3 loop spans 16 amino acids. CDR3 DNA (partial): TGTGCCAGCAAATCCTACAGGGAAGATAGCAATCAGCCC. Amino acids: CASKSYREDSNQP. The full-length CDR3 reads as CASKSYREDSNQPQHF.

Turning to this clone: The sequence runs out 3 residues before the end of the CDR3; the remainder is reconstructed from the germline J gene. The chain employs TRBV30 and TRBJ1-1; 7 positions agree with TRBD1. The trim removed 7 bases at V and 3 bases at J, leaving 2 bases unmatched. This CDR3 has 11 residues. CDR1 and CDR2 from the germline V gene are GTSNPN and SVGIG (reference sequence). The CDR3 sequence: CALDRYTEAFF. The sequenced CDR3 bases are TGTGCCTTGGACAGGTACACTGAA. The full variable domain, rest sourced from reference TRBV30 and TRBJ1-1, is SQTIHQWPATLVQPVGSPLSLECTVEGTSNPNLYWYRQAAGRGLQLLFYSVGIGQISSEVPQNLSASRPQDRQFILSSKKLLLSDSGFYLCALDRYTEAFFGQGTRLTVV.

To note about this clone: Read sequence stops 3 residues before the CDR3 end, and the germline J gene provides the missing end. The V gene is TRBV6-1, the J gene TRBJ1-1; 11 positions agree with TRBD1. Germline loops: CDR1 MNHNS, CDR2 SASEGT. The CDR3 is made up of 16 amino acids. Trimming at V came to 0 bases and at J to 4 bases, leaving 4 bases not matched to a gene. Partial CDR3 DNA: TGTGCCAGCAGTGAAGCGCTTGGGACAGGGGGCACTGAA. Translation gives CASSEALGTGGTE. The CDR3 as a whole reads CASSEALGTGGTEAFF.

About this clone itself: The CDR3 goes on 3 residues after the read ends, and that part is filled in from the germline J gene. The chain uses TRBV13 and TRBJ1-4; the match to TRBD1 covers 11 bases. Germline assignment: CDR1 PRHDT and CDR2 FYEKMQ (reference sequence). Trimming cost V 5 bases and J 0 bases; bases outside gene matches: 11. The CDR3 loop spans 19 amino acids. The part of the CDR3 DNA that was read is TGTGCCAGCAGCCTAAATGGACAGGGGGCTATATCAACTAATGAAAAA. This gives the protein CASSLNGQGAISTNEK. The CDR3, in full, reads CASSLNGQGAISTNEKLFF.

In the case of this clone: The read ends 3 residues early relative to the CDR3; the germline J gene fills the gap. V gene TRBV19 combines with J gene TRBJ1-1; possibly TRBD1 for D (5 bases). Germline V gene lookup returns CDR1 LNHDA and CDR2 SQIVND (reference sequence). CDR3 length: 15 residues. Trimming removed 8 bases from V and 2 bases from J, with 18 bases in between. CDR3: CASDQWLGGNTEAFF. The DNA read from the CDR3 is TGTGCCAGTGACCAGTGGCTCGGGGGTAACACTGAA.

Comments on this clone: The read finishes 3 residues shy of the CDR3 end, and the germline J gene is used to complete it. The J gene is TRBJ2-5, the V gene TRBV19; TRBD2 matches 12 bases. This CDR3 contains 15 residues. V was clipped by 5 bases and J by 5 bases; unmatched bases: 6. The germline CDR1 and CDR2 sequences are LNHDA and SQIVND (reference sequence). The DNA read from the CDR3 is TGTGCCAGTAGTGAGACTAGCGGGAGTCCGGAGACC. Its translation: CASSETSGSPET. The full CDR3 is CASSETSGSPETQYF. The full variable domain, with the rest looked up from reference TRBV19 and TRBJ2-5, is DGGITQSPKYLFRKEGQNVTLSCEQNLNHDAMYWYRQDPGQGLRLIYYSQIVNDFQKGDIAEGYSVSREKKESFPLTVTSAQKNPTAFYLCASSETSGSPETQYFGPGTRLLVL.

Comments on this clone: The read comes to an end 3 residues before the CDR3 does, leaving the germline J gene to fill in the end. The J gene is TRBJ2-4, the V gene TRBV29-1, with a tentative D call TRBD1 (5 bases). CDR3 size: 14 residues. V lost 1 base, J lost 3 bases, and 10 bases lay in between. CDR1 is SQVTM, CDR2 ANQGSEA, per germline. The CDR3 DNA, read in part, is TGCAGCGTTGAAGGGGAAGGGGACAAAAACATT. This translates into CSVEGEGDKNI. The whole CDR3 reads CSVEGEGDKNIQYF.

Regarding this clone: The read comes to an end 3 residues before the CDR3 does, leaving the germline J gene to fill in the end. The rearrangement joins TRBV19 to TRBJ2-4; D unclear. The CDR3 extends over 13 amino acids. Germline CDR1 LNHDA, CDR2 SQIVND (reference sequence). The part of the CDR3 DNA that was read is TGTGCCAGTCAAGGGTCTCTCCTTCAATCT. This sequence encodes CASQGSLLQS. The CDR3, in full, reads CASQGSLLQSQYF.

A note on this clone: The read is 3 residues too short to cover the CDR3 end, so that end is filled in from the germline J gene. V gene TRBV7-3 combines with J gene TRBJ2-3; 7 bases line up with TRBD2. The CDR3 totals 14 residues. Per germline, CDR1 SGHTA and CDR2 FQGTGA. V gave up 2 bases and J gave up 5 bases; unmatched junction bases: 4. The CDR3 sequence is CASSLGGVVDTQYF. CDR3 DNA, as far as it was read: TGTGCCAGCAGCTTAGGGGGGGTAGTAGATACG.

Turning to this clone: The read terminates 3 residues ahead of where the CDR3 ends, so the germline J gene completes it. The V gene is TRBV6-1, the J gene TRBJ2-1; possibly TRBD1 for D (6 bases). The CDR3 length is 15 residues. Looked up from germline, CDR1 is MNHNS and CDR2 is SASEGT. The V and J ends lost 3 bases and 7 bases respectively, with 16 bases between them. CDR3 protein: CASSDSVTGFNEQFF. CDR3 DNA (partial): TGTGCCAGCAGTGATTCCGTAACAGGGTTTAATGAG.

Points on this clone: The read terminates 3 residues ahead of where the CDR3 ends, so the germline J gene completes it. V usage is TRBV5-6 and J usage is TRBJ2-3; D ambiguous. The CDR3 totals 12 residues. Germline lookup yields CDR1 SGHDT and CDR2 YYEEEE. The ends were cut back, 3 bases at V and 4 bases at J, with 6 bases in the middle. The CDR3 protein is CASSWQSDTQYF. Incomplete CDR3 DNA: TGTGCCAGCAGCTGGCAGTCAGATACG.

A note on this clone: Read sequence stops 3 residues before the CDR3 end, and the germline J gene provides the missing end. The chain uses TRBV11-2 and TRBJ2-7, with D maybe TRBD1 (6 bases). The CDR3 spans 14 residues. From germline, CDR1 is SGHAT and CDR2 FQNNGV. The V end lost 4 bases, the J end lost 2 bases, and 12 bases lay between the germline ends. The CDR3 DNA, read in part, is TGTGCCAGCAGCTCATCGACAGGCACCTACGAG. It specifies CASSSSTGTYE. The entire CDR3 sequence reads CASSSSTGTYEQYF.

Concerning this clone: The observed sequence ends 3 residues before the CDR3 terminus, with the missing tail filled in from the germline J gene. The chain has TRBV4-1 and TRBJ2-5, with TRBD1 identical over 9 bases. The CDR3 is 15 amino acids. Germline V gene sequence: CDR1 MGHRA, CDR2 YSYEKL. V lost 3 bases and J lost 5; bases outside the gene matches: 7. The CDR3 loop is CASSHMTGGRETQYF. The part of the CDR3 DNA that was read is TGCGCCAGCAGCCATATGACAGGGGGACGGGAGACC.

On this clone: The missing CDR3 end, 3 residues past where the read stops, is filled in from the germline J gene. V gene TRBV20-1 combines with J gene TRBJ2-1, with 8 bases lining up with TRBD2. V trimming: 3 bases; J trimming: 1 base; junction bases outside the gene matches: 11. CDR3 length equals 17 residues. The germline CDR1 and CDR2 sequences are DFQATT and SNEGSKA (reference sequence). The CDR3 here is CSASVLSGATSYNEQFF. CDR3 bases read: TGCAGTGCTAGTGTCCTTAGCGGGGCGACGTCCTACAATGAG.

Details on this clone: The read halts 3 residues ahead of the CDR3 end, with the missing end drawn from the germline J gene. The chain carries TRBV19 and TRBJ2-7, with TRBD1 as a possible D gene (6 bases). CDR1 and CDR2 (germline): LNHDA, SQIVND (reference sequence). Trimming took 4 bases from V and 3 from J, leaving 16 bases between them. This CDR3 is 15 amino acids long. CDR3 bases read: TGTGCCAGTAGTAACACCCCCGGGACAATCTACGAG. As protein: CASSNTPGTIYE. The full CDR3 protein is CASSNTPGTIYEQYF.

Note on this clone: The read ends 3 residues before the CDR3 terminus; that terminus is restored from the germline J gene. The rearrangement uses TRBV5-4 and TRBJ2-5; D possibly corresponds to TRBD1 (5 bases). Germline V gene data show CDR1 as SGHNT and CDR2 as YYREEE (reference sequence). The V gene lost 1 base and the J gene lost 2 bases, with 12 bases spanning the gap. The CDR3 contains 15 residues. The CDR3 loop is CASSLRQNYQETQYF. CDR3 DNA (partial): TGTGCCAGCAGCTTGAGACAGAACTATCAAGAGACC. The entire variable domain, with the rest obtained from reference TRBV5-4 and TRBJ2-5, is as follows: ETGVTQSPTHLIKTRGQQVTLRCSSQSGHNTVSWYQQALGQGPQFIFQYYREEENGRGNFPPRFSGLQFPNYSSELNVNALELDDSALYLCASSLRQNYQETQYFGPGTRLLVL.

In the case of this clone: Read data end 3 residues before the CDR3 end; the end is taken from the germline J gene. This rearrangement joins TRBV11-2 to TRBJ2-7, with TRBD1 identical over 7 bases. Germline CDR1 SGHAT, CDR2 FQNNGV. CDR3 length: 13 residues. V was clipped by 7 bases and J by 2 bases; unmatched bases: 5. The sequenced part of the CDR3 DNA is TGTGCCAGCATCGGACAGGTCCCCTACGAG. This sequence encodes CASIGQVPYE. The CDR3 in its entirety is CASIGQVPYEQYF.

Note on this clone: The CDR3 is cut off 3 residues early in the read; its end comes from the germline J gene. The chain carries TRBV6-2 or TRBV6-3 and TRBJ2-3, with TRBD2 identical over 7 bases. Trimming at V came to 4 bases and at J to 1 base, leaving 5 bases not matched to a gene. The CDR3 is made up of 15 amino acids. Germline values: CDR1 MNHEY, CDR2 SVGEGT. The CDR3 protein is CASSFLAEGTDTQYF. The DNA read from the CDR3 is TGTGCCAGCAGTTTTCTAGCGGAGGGCACAGATACG.